Listed here are 20 T cell receptor beta chains from one sample, sequenced in a study of T cell repertoires in cytomegalovirus infection. TCRdb called the reads again in MiXCR, with one record for every CDR3 protein. This table holds about 570,000 distinct CDR3 sequences, 40% found once. These receptors have no identified antigens. Sample: cultured PBMCs, taken from culture after CMV antigen stimulation. The receptors stem from a human donor in good health (CMV status not recorded). Some clones in this sample may be carry-over from other donors' samples.

J is TRBJ2-1 and V is TRBV11-2, with D unclear. Germline V gene lookup returns CDR1 SGHAT and CDR2 FQNNGV. This CDR3 region has 16 residues. V dropped 5 bases and J dropped 0 bases, with 14 bases sitting between them. The CDR3 DNA is TGTGCCAGCAGCCCGCGGTGGTCTGTCTCCTACAATGAGCAGTTCTTC. It translates to CASSPRWSVSYNEQFF.

This clonotype was recorded a few times. J is TRBJ2-7 and V is TRBV7-6; D remains unclear. Germline V gene data show CDR1 as SGHVS and CDR2 as FNYEAQ. This CDR3 is built from 13 residues. The V end was cut by 6 bases, the J end by 6 bases, with 15 bases between. The CDR3 protein is CASSSPLLVEQYF. Here the CDR3 DNA reads TGTGCCAGCAGTTCCCCCTTACTTGTCGAGCAGTACTTC.

The rearrangement uses TRBV7-6 and TRBJ2-3; no definite D call. Trimming took 4 bases from V and 4 from J, leaving 9 bases between them. CDR1 and CDR2 (germline): SGHVS, FNYEAQ. The length of the CDR3 is 13 residues. The CDR3 region is CASSSKFADTQYF. CDR3 nucleotides: TGTGCCAGCAGCTCAAAGTTCGCAGATACGCAGTATTTT.

The rearrangement joins TRBV6-2 or TRBV6-3 to TRBJ2-3, with 11 bases that match TRBD2. Germline CDR1 reads MNHEY; CDR2 reads SVGEGT. The junction had 23 bases not matched to a gene; V was cut back by 6 bases and J by 6 bases. This CDR3 has 20 amino acids. The chain's CDR3 is CASRPGGGLAVDSREDTQYF. CDR3 in DNA: TGTGCCAGCAGACCCGGCGGGGGACTAGCGGTCGACTCACGGGAGGATACGCAGTATTTT.

The genes are TRBV7-6 and TRBJ2-1; 8 nucleotides line up with TRBD2. With 5 bases clipped from V and 9 bases from J, the junction kept 6 bases outside the gene matches. The CDR3 sequence is 13 residues long. The germline CDR1 and CDR2 sequences are SGHVS and FNYEAQ. CDR3 bases: TGTGCCAGCAGCCCCGGGGGGGCAGGTGAGCAGTTCTTC. This codes for CASSPGGAGEQFF.

This clonotype has just a few counts. The rearrangement joins TRBV7-9 to TRBJ1-1, with unresolved D. Germline CDR1 is SEHNR and CDR2 is FQNEAQ (reference sequence). The V end lost 5 bases, the J end lost 3 bases, and 10 bases lay between the germline ends. The length of the CDR3 is 13 residues. The CDR3 region has the DNA TGTGCCAGCAGCGAGGACGGATACACTGAAGCTTTCTTT. It is translated as CASSEDGYTEAFF.

This clonotype was observed a handful of times. The rearrangement links TRBV6-1 to TRBJ1-1, with D possibly TRBD1 on 5 matching bases. The length of the CDR3 is 14 residues. The germline V gene encodes CDR1 MNHNS and CDR2 SASEGT. The V end lost 3 bases, the J end lost 3 bases, and 11 bases lay between the germline ends. The CDR3 sequence: CASSDGGGYTEAFF. The CDR3 region has the DNA TGTGCCAGCAGTGATGGGGGTGGGTACACTGAAGCTTTCTTT.

This clonotype has at least ten counts. At one of its ends the junction is not consistent with the germline gene, which may arise from a read error. This chain connects TRBV5-1 to TRBJ1-1; D is unclear. CDR3 length: 13 amino acids. Germline-derived CDR1 and CDR2 are SGHRS and YFSETQ. CDR3 in DNA: TGTGCCAGCAGTCCCCCGGGGAACACTGAAGCTTTCTTT. Amino acids: CASSPPGNTEAFF.

This clonotype was seen many times. The chain combines TRBV7-2 with TRBJ2-3; 9 bases are a match to TRBD2. The CDR3 loop spans 17 amino acids. V shed 2 bases and J 8 bases; nucleotides not matched to a gene: 14. Germline V gene sequence: CDR1 SGHTA, CDR2 FQGNSA. For the CDR3, the DNA is TGTGCCAGCAGCTTACAGCCTAGCGGGGCCGGGGGAGGTACGCAGTATTTT. As protein: CASSLQPSGAGGGTQYF.

The CDR3 protein is CASSYRPGATNEKLFF. CDR3 sequence (DNA): TGTGCCAGCAGCTACCGTCCCGGTGCAACTAATGAAAAACTGTTTTTT. The J gene is TRBJ1-4, the V gene TRBV28; unclear D gene. The CDR3 is 16 amino acids. The germline gives CDR1 MDHEN, CDR2 SYDVKM. With 6 bases removed from V and 0 bases from J, the gap between germline ends came to 14 bases.

The gene calls are TRBV5-1 and TRBJ2-6; TRBD2 is a possible D gene (5 bases). Trimming left V 4 bases short and J 4 bases short, with 15 bases between. The CDR3 consists of 16 residues. Germline V gene data show CDR1 as SGHRS and CDR2 as YFSETQ. CDR3 coding DNA: TGCGCCAGCAGCCCGAGACCGGGGAGCGGGGCCAACGTCCTGACTTTC. This encodes CASSPRPGSGANVLTF.

This chain uses TRBV6-2 or TRBV6-3 with TRBJ1-1, with D possibly being TRBD1 (6 bases). Germline CDR1 and CDR2: MNHEY and SVGEGT. V was pared by 10 bases and J by 1 base, with 19 bases between. CDR3 length equals 15 residues. The DNA for the CDR3 is TGTGCCACCCACCCCCCGGGACAACCGAACACTGAAGCTTTCTTT. Residues: CATHPPGQPNTEAFF.

The CDR3 DNA reads TGTGCTAGTCGGTCAGAAGGAAACACCATATATTTT. It encodes CASRSEGNTIYF. The chain links TRBV12-5 to TRBJ1-3; D not certain. The CDR3 sequence is 12 residues long. CDR1 is LGHNT and CDR2 is FRNRAP in the germline V gene. Between the trimmed V and J ends, which lost 8 bases and 4 bases, there was a span of 9 bases.

This clonotype has a count of ten or more. CDR3 nucleotide sequence: TGTGCCAGCAGCCGTAGGGACCTCGGGGTAGAGACCCAGTACTTC. Its translation: CASSRRDLGVETQYF. The V call is TRBV7-2, the J call TRBJ2-5, with D perhaps matching TRBD1 or TRBD2 (5 bases each). The length of the CDR3 is 15 residues. CDR1 and CDR2 (germline): SGHTA, FQGNSA. Trimming shortened V by 5 bases and J by 4 bases, and 17 bases separated the two germline ends.

The V and J genes are TRBV15 and TRBJ2-3; D is uncertain. The germline V gene has CDR1 LNHNV and CDR2 YYDKDF (reference sequence). The CDR3 is 15 amino acids. Between the trimmed V and J ends, which lost 4 bases and 0 bases, there was a span of 11 bases. The CDR3: CATSTRAGSTDTQYF. Written as DNA, the CDR3 is TGTGCCACCAGCACACGGGCCGGGAGCACAGATACGCAGTATTTT.

The CDR3: CAISELNQETQYF. The CDR3 DNA follows: TGTGCCATCAGTGAGCTGAATCAAGAGACCCAGTACTTC. The chain employs TRBV10-3 and TRBJ2-5; D is undetermined. From germline, CDR1 is ENHRY and CDR2 SYGVKD. V gave up 2 bases and J gave up 2 bases, with 6 bases separating them. The CDR3 is 13 amino acids.

The chain uses TRBV15 and TRBJ1-6, with 9 nucleotides matching TRBD1. The trim removed 2 bases at V and 8 bases at J, leaving 16 bases unmatched. CDR1 is LNHNV and CDR2 is YYDKDF in the germline V gene (reference sequence). This CDR3 region has 19 residues. CDR3 coding DNA: TGTGCCACCAGCAGATCGGGACAGGGCGTTTTCGATATGGATTCACCCCTCCACTTT. As protein: CATSRSGQGVFDMDSPLHF.

The rearrangement uses TRBV7-9 and TRBJ1-3; TRBD1 might be the D (5 bases). The CDR3 is 14 residues long. CDR1 SEHNR and CDR2 FQNEAQ come from the germline V gene (reference sequence). The V end was cut by 1 base, the J end by 3 bases, with 7 bases between. The CDR3: CASSLVGDGNTIYF. The CDR3 nucleotides read TGTGCCAGCAGCTTAGTAGGGGATGGAAACACCATATATTTT.

In this sample, this clonotype turned up a few times. The rearrangement joins TRBV5-4 to TRBJ2-1, with D hard to call. The CDR3 is 12 residues long. From germline, CDR1 is SGHNT and CDR2 YYREEE (reference sequence). V lost 1 base and J 10 bases, leaving 9 bases between the germline ends. CDR3 loop: CASSLPPGEQFF. The CDR3 DNA reads as TGTGCCAGCAGCTTGCCTCCCGGGGAGCAGTTCTTC.

This rearrangement joins TRBV20-1 to TRBJ2-7; D gene ambiguous. The V gene lost 1 base and the J gene lost 5 bases, with 6 bases spanning the gap. Germline loops: CDR1 DFQATT, CDR2 SNEGSKA (reference sequence). This CDR3 spans 11 amino acids. CDR3 protein: CSARGGNEQYF. The CDR3 nucleotides are TGCAGTGCTAGAGGGGGAAACGAGCAGTACTTC.